This TCR beta chain was documented in a study of post-analysis software for immune sequencing data. Study findings and constraints: In patients, five TRBV segments were more frequent than in controls, with TRBV5-6, TRBV5-1 and TRBV20-1 among them. People with multiple sclerosis had a significantly lower normalized Chao1 diversity than controls did.

This clonotype was counted ten times or more. Antigen specificity is unknown. Libraries were made from TCR beta cDNA, and they carried unique molecular identifiers. Each sample of about 0.95 to 10 million input T cells yielded roughly 500,000 cDNA molecules, so each molecule approximated one T cell. Each CDR3 protein gets one entry after TCRdb re-called the PCR reads with MiXCR. The sample includes roughly 800,000 distinct CDR3 sequences, roughly 29% of them seen just once. CDR1 and CDR2 from the germline V gene are SGDLS and YYNGEE. The CDR3 totals 19 residues. V dropped 3 bases and J dropped 4 bases, with 26 bases sitting between them.

The sequenced sample consisted of blood. This sequence originates from a girl aged 10-17 years with multiple sclerosis. The chain couples TRBV9 to TRBJ2-1, with D perhaps matching TRBD2 (5 bases). Here the CDR3 DNA reads TGTGCCAGCAGCGGAGACCGAAATTTAGGGAGCGCCCCGTACAATGAGCAGTTCTTC. Translated, it gives CASSGDRNLGSAPYNEQFF. Full variable domain (remainder filled in from reference TRBV9 and TRBJ2-1): DSGVTQTPKHLITATGQRVTLRCSPRSGDLSVYWYQQSLDQGLQFLIQYYNGEERAKGNILERFSAQQFPDLHSELNLSSLELGDSALYFCASSGDRNLGSAPYNEQFFGPGTRLTVL.